These T cell receptor beta chains were read from a single sample in a study of CD4 T cell repertoires in COVID-19. The repertoire was sequenced with immunoSEQ multiplex PCR; TCRdb's copy has only in-frame clones and lacks some. The sample lists fewer than 100,000 clones; around 82% were seen once. The sample was CD4+ T cells from peripheral blood, taken after recovery from COVID-19. The receptors were sampled from a human donor who had COVID-19. The CDR3 runs from the conserved cysteine through the conserved F or W. Fields, in order: J gene, V gene, clone size, D gene, CDR3 protein, CDR3 DNA. The D gene is left open where the match is weak. Size is stated for part of the rows, as once, few or many counts, or as a class when the clone is expanded.

TRBJ2-3,TRBV2,-,TRBD2,CASSETRLAGGADTQYF,TGTGCCAGCAGTGAAACCCGACTAGCGGGAGGGGCAGATACGCAGTATTTT
TRBJ2-7,TRBV5-4,-,-,CASSLGWSSYEQYF,TGTGCCAGCAGCTTGGGCTGGAGCTCCTACGAGCAGTACTTC
TRBJ2-7,TRBV10-3,-,-,CAISPGLPTYEQYF,TGTGCCATCAGTCCCGGACTACCAACCTACGAGCAGTACTTC
TRBJ1-5,TRBV6-5,many,-,CASSFSGSGQPQHF,TGTGCCAGCAGTTTCTCAGGTTCTGGGCAGCCCCAGCATTTT
TRBJ2-2,TRBV5-5,-,-,CASSPLGAGLNTGELFF,TGTGCCAGCAGCCCCTTGGGGGCAGGTCTAAACACCGGGGAGCTGTTTTTT
TRBJ2-1,TRBV6-4,once,-,CASSVTVIDEQFF,TGTGCCAGCAGTGTGACTGTGATCGATGAGCAGTTCTTC
TRBJ2-2,TRBV2,-,-,CASSERNLNTGELFF,TGTGCCAGCAGTGAAAGGAATCTAAACACCGGGGAGCTGTTTTTT
TRBJ1-1,TRBV12-3/TRBV12-4,-,-,CASSPPGNTEAFF,TGTGCCAGCAGTCCGCCAGGGAACACTGAAGCTTTCTTT
TRBJ2-7,TRBV20-1,-,-,CSASSAGLGEQYF,TGCAGTGCTAGTTCGGCAGGCCTGGGGGAGCAGTACTTC
TRBJ2-7,TRBV6-1,few,-,CASSLSTGTVNEQYF,TGTGCCAGCAGCTTAAGCACAGGGACGGTCAACGAGCAGTACTTC
TRBJ2-1,TRBV14,-,TRBD1,CASSRRLGTGAYNEQFF,TGTGCCAGCAGCCGTCGATTGGGGACAGGGGCCTACAATGAGCAGTTCTTC
TRBJ1-5,TRBV2,-,-,CASSESPSNQPQHF,TGTGCCAGCAGTGAATCTCCCTCAAATCAGCCCCAGCATTTT
TRBJ1-3,TRBV5-1,-,-,CASSSAGISGNTIYF,TGCGCCAGCAGCTCGGCAGGGATCTCTGGAAACACCATATATTTT
TRBJ2-1,TRBV10-1,-,-,CASSQSLSSVHEQFF,TGCGCCAGCAGCCAGTCACTATCTAGCGTTCATGAGCAGTTCTTC
TRBJ1-2,TRBV19,-,-,CATQTGARSGYTF,TGTGCCACTCAAACCGGGGCGCGCTCTGGCTACACCTTC
TRBJ1-1,TRBV7-8,few,-,CASSLAIFDTEAFF,TGTGCCAGCAGCTTAGCAATATTTGACACTGAAGCTTTCTTT
TRBJ2-2,TRBV5-1,-,-,CASSLGQSGGELFF,TGCGCCAGCAGCTTGGGGCAGTCGGGCGGGGAGCTGTTTTTT
TRBJ2-7,TRBV19,-,-,CASKPGQHSYEQYF,TGTGCCAGTAAGCCGGGGCAGCACTCCTACGAGCAGTACTTC
TRBJ2-6,TRBV5-1,-,-,CASSSDGSSGANVLTF,TGCGCCAGCAGCTCGGACGGGAGCTCTGGGGCCAACGTCCTGACTTTC
TRBJ1-2,TRBV19,-,-,CASSPQGSPYGYTF,TGTGCCAGTAGTCCTCAGGGGTCCCCTTATGGCTACACCTTC
TRBJ1-5,TRBV6-5,-,TRBD1,CASSQPGGNQPQHF,TGTGCCAGCAGTCAACCAGGGGGAAATCAGCCCCAGCATTTT
TRBJ2-1,TRBV7-7,-,TRBD2,CARQRGGAISGSLNEQFF,TGTGCCAGACAACGGGGGGGCGCTATTAGCGGGAGTTTAAATGAGCAGTTCTTC
TRBJ1-4,TRBV10-3,once,-,CAISVGGGDEKLFF,TGTGCCATCAGTGTTGGGGGTGGAGATGAAAAACTGTTTTTT
TRBJ2-7,TRBV10-2,-,TRBD2,CASSEPSRGGKDEQYF,TGCGCCAGCAGTGAGCCCTCGCGGGGGGGAAAGGACGAGCAGTACTTC
TRBJ2-7,TRBV7-2,-,TRBD1,CASSLGGTGLNEQYF,TGTGCCAGCAGCTTAGGGGGGACAGGGTTAAACGAGCAGTACTTC
TRBJ1-2,TRBV19,-,TRBD1,CASSIQQGRNYGYTF,TGTGCCAGTAGTATCCAACAGGGGAGGAACTATGGCTACACCTTC
TRBJ1-2,TRBV5-1,-,-,CASSLREFYGYTF,TGCGCCAGCAGCTTGAGGGAATTCTATGGCTACACCTTC
TRBJ1-2,TRBV19,once,TRBD1,CASTLNDRERGYTF,TGTGCCAGTACCTTAAATGACAGGGAACGCGGCTACACCTTC
TRBJ2-3,TRBV7-6,-,TRBD1,CASSQMGTGVTDTQYF,TGTGCCAGCAGCCAAATGGGGACAGGGGTCACAGATACGCAGTATTTT
TRBJ1-3,TRBV6-1,-,-,CASSELLGTSGNTIYF,TGTGCCAGCAGTGAACTGTTAGGCACCTCTGGAAACACCATATATTTT
TRBJ2-1,TRBV27,-,TRBD1,CASSLGQGVGNEQFF,TGTGCCAGCAGTTTGGGACAGGGAGTGGGGAATGAGCAGTTCTTC
TRBJ2-3,TRBV5-1,-,-,CASSPHRGTDTQYF,TGCGCCAGCAGCCCACACCGGGGCACAGATACGCAGTATTTT
TRBJ1-6,TRBV2,-,-,CASSDGLSSYNSPLHF,TGTGCCAGCAGCGACGGACTGAGCTCCTATAATTCACCCCTCCACTTT
TRBJ1-1,TRBV7-9,-,TRBD1,CASSSRQGKAFF,TGTGCCAGCAGCTCTAGACAGGGAAAAGCTTTCTTT
TRBJ1-4,TRBV27,-,TRBD1,CASSSHRDRLLFF,TGTGCCAGCAGTTCTCACCGGGACAGATTACTGTTTTTT
TRBJ2-2,TRBV5-3,-,TRBD2,CARSPSGGLADKNTGELFF,TGTGCCAGAAGCCCCTCGGGTGGACTAGCGGATAAGAACACCGGGGAGCTGTTTTTT
TRBJ1-2,TRBV6-4,-,TRBD1,CASRPGTGNGGYTF,TGTGCCAGCCGTCCCGGGACAGGGAACGGTGGCTACACCTTC
TRBJ2-7,TRBV3-1/TRBV3-2,-,TRBD2,CASSQDPGGWAEQYF,TGTGCCAGCAGCCAAGATCCGGGGGGGTGGGCAGAGCAGTACTTC
TRBJ2-3,TRBV5-1,-,-,CASSPANSGTDTQYF,TGCGCCAGCAGCCCCGCGAACTCGGGGACAGATACGCAGTATTTT
TRBJ1-2,TRBV28,-,TRBD1,CAIPGQGVDGYTF,TGTGCCATCCCGGGACAGGGAGTTGATGGCTACACCTTC
TRBJ2-1,TRBV7-3,-,-,CASSPRTGEQFF,TGTGCCAGCAGCCCTCGTACGGGGGAGCAGTTCTTC
TRBJ2-1,TRBV2,-,TRBD1,CASRPGQGPYNEQFF,TGTGCCAGCAGGCCCGGACAGGGCCCCTACAATGAGCAGTTCTTC
TRBJ2-3,TRBV9,few,-,CASSVETGRRDTQYF,TGTGCCAGCAGCGTAGAAACAGGTCGACGAGATACGCAGTATTTT
TRBJ1-1,TRBV6-5,-,-,CASSYDGNTEAFF,TGTGCCAGCAGTTATGACGGCAACACTGAAGCTTTCTTT
TRBJ2-7,TRBV7-2,once,-,CASSLRVGYEQYF,TGTGCCAGCAGCTTACGAGTCGGCTACGAGCAGTACTTC
TRBJ2-7,TRBV28,-,TRBD1,CASTAPGQGATGSYEQYF,TGTGCCAGCACGGCCCCGGGACAGGGAGCCACTGGCTCCTACGAGCAGTACTTC
TRBJ2-7,TRBV29-1,-,-,CSVSQSYEQYF,TGCAGCGTTTCACAGAGTTACGAGCAGTACTTC
TRBJ2-1,TRBV29-1,-,TRBD1,CSVEDPSHRGNNEQFF,TGCAGCGTTGAAGACCCCTCCCACAGGGGAAACAATGAGCAGTTCTTC
TRBJ2-5,TRBV7-6,-,-,CASSLGVRAREETQYF,TGTGCCAGCAGCTTAGGTGTAAGGGCAAGGGAAGAGACCCAGTACTTC
TRBJ1-5,TRBV6-2/TRBV6-3,-,-,CASSLDRSNQPQHF,TGTGCCAGCAGTCTTGACAGAAGTAATCAGCCCCAGCATTTT
TRBJ1-6,TRBV7-9,-,-,CASTMAGASPLHF,TGTGCCAGCACCATGGCGGGGGCATCACCCCTCCACTTT
TRBJ1-4,TRBV30,-,TRBD1,CAWGEDRPNEKLFF,TGTGCCTGGGGCGAGGACAGGCCTAATGAAAAACTGTTTTTT
TRBJ1-2,TRBV5-8,-,-,CASSHGGGNYGYTF,TGTGCCAGCAGCCACGGCGGAGGGAACTATGGCTACACCTTC